The 9 T cell receptor beta chains below all came from one sample that was sequenced in a study of T cell repertoires in cytomegalovirus infection. TCRdb called the reads again in MiXCR, with one record for every CDR3 protein. The sample has fewer than 650,000 distinct CDR3 sequences, 40% seen once. No antigen is known for these receptors. The sequencing here drew on cultured PBMCs, taken from culture after CMV antigen stimulation. Receptors were obtained from a human donor in good health (CMV status not recorded). Some clones in this sample may be carry-over from other donors' samples.

This clonotype showed up many times. The chain carries TRBV7-2 and TRBJ2-3; 9 bases match TRBD2. CDR3 length: 14 residues. CDR1 is SGHTA and CDR2 is FQGNSA in the germline V gene. The trim removed 5 bases at V and 9 bases at J, leaving 9 bases unmatched. The CDR3: CASSTIAGEGTQYF. Here the CDR3 DNA reads TGTGCCAGCAGCACAATAGCGGGAGAGGGGACGCAGTATTTT.

V usage is TRBV7-2 and J usage is TRBJ2-7; D remains ambiguous. Germline CDR1 is SGHTA and CDR2 is FQGNSA. Trimming stripped 3 bases from V and 4 bases from J, with 10 bases between. The CDR3 covers 13 residues. Here the CDR3 reads CASSFGFGYEQYF. Here the CDR3 DNA reads TGTGCCAGCAGCTTCGGGTTCGGGTACGAGCAGTACTTC.

This clonotype was picked up a small number of times. The rearrangement links TRBV7-2 to TRBJ2-5, with 11 bases aligning to TRBD2. The germline V gene encodes CDR1 SGHTA and CDR2 FQGNSA. The V segment lost 5 bases and the J segment 4 bases; nucleotides outside the gene matches: 6. The CDR3 contains 15 residues. CDR3 amino acids: CASSQTGLAGETQYF. CDR3 nucleotide sequence: TGTGCCAGCAGCCAAACTGGACTAGCGGGAGAGACCCAGTACTTC.

This sequence joins TRBV24-1 and TRBJ2-2; D could derive from TRBD1 or TRBD2 (5 bases each). Germline V gene lookup returns CDR1 KGHDR and CDR2 SFDVKD. Trimming left V 5 bases short and J 2 bases short, with 5 bases between. The CDR3 runs 13 residues. The CDR3 nucleotides are TGTGCCACCAGTGGGGACAACACCGGGGAGCTGTTTTTT. Translated: CATSGDNTGELFF.

This clonotype was observed at least ten times. The CDR3 loop reads CASSLSIGFGNTIYF. In DNA form, the CDR3 reads TGTGCCAGCAGCTTAAGTATTGGGTTTGGAAACACCATATATTTT. The V and J genes are TRBV7-2 and TRBJ1-3, with D hard to call. This CDR3 is 15 amino acids long. V was clipped by 2 bases and J by 3 bases, with 11 bases between them. Per the germline V gene, CDR1 is SGHTA and CDR2 is FQGNSA.

The rearrangement joins TRBV10-3 to TRBJ2-7; TRBD2 agrees at 7 bases. The CDR3 runs 18 residues. Germline-derived CDR1 and CDR2 are ENHRY and SYGVKD. V shed 6 bases, J shed 2 bases, and the junction held 19 bases outside the gene matches. The CDR3 reads CAIRNGKGGRSRAYEQYF. As DNA, the CDR3 is TGTGCCATCAGAAATGGGAAGGGCGGGAGAAGTAGGGCCTACGAGCAGTACTTC.

The CDR3 reads CASSSWGSTQYF. The DNA of the CDR3 is TGTGCCAGCTCCTCTTGGGGTTCTACGCAGTATTTT. The V call is TRBV11-1, the J call TRBJ2-3, with D uncertain. V lost 8 bases to trimming and J lost 8 bases, with 14 bases between them. CDR1 and CDR2 (germline): SGHAT, FQDESV (reference sequence). This CDR3 is 12 amino acids long.

This clonotype was picked up a small number of times. V usage is TRBV4-2 and J usage is TRBJ1-1; D may be TRBD1 (6 bases). The CDR3 is 16 amino acids. The germline CDR1 and CDR2 sequences are LGHNA and YNFKEQ. Trimming pared 0 bases from V and 1 base from J, leaving 12 bases between. CDR3 DNA: TGTGCCAGCAGCCAAGATTGGGGGCTGGGGAACACTGAAGCTTTCTTT. It encodes CASSQDWGLGNTEAFF.

The V and J genes are TRBV4-1 and TRBJ2-5, with unresolved D. The CDR3 loop spans 15 amino acids. V was clipped by 1 base and J by 7 bases, with 16 bases between them. The germline V gene has CDR1 MGHRA and CDR2 YSYEKL. The CDR3 nucleotides read TGCGCCAGCAGCCAAGTCTCGTCAGCCCGGCTGACCCAGTACTTC. It translates to CASSQVSSARLTQYF.